This T cell receptor beta chain was identified during a study of CD4 T cells in relation to SARS-CoV-2 and coronaviruses. Before the COVID-19 pandemic, during about 2010-2018, CD4+ T cells were taken from unexposed donors. Isolation of CD4+ T cells took place after approximately eleven days in culture. As cell numbers allowed, unexposed-donor CD4+ T cells faced SARS-CoV-2 S/N and four cold-coronavirus spikes. A few counts support this clone. What it binds is unknown. Method: immunoSEQ multiplex PCR; TCRdb's copy keeps in-frame clones and lacks some. Here the sample spans about 29,000 clones, about two thirds being singletons. Study-wide results and limits: In 55% to 75% of donors, memory CD4+ clonotypes crossrecognized SARS-CoV-2 and at least one common cold coronavirus spike.

Germline V gives CDR1 MNHNY, CDR2 SVGAGI (reference sequence). CDR3 length: 15 amino acids. V lost 5 bases, J lost 3 bases, and 5 bases stayed unmatched. The chain carries TRBV6-6 and TRBJ2-1; 9 bases fit TRBD1. Sequenced input: CD4+ T cells from PBMCs, cultured in vitro. The receptor's source is a human donor in good health. CDR3 in DNA: TGTGCCAGCAGTGATGGGACAGGGATCTACAATGAGCAGTTCTTC. It encodes CASSDGTGIYNEQFF.